The 26 T cell receptor beta chains in this list originate from one sample, sequenced in a study of blood T cell repertoires in COVID-19. Assay: immunoSEQ multiplex PCR; the TCRdb copy retains only in-frame clones and omits some. In the table there are 400,000 to 550,000 clones, around nine tenths of which are singletons. The specimen was PBMCs or T cells enriched from blood (not recorded which). The receptors shown here come from a woman aged 18-30 years with acute COVID-19.

The rearrangement joins TRBV28 to TRBJ2-1, with TRBD2 as a possible D gene (5 bases). The germline V and J ends were trimmed by 5 bases and 0 bases, with 14 bases remaining between them. This CDR3 region has 16 residues. The germline gives CDR1 MDHEN, CDR2 SYDVKM. The CDR3 reads CASSQMAGPSYNEQFF. The CDR3 region has the DNA TGTGCCAGCAGTCAAATGGCGGGCCCCTCCTACAATGAGCAGTTCTTC.

The rearrangement links TRBV29-1 to TRBJ2-7; perhaps TRBD2 as D (7 bases). Trimming removed 6 bases from V and 4 bases from J, with 13 bases in between. The CDR3 has 12 residues. Germline loops: CDR1 SQVTM, CDR2 ANQGSEA. The CDR3 nucleotides are TGCAGCGTGGGGGGGCGGACTTACGAGCAGTACTTC. Amino acids: CSVGGRTYEQYF.

CDR3 DNA sequence: TGTGCCATCAGTGAGTCCCCTGACAGTCCTAATCAGCCCCAGCATTTT. Amino acids: CAISESPDSPNQPQHF. This chain links TRBV10-3 with TRBJ1-5; D is perhaps TRBD1 (5 bases). This CDR3 is built from 16 residues. Trimming stripped 0 bases from V and 4 bases from J, with 13 bases between. Germline V lookup: CDR1 ENHRY, CDR2 SYGVKD.

The chain is built from TRBV19 and TRBJ2-2; 14 bases agree with TRBD2. CDR1 is LNHDA and CDR2 is SQIVND in the germline V gene (reference sequence). Germline trimming cut 10 bases from V and 4 bases from J; bases unmatched to any gene: 20. The CDR3 covers 20 residues. The CDR3 sequence: CATTPLGGLAGGRGTGELFF. CDR3 DNA sequence: TGTGCCACAACCCCCTTGGGCGGACTAGCGGGAGGCCGGGGCACCGGGGAGCTGTTTTTT.

The CDR3 DNA follows: TGTGCCAGCAGCCGTTACAGGGGGGCCACCGGGGAGCTGTTTTTT. The encoded protein is CASSRYRGATGELFF. The rearrangement joins TRBV27 to TRBJ2-2; 8 nucleotides line up with TRBD1. V was pared by 6 bases and J by 4 bases, with 7 bases of the junction left unmatched. CDR1 and CDR2 (germline): MNHEY, SMNVEV (reference sequence). The CDR3 is 15 residues long.

The V and J genes are TRBV5-1 and TRBJ2-3, with 7 bases aligning to TRBD2. V shed 0 bases and J 3 bases; nucleotides not matched to a gene: 1. The germline V gene encodes CDR1 SGHRS and CDR2 YFSETQ. The CDR3 covers 14 residues. The CDR3 DNA reads TGCGCCAGCAGCTTGGAGCGGGGTACAGATACGCAGTATTTT. It specifies CASSLERGTDTQYF.

The chain combines TRBV6-6 with TRBJ2-7, with 7 bases matching TRBD2. The CDR3 spans 12 residues. V lost 10 bases, J lost 4 bases, and 7 bases stayed unmatched. Germline V gene sequence: CDR1 MNHNY, CDR2 SVGAGI (reference sequence). CDR3 in DNA: TGTGCCACCGGACTAGGTGATTACGAGCAGTACTTC. Protein sequence: CATGLGDYEQYF.

The V gene is TRBV5-1, the J gene TRBJ2-6, with D unresolved. This CDR3 has 14 amino acids. Looked up from germline, CDR1 is SGHRS and CDR2 is YFSETQ. Trimming shortened V by 2 bases and J by 6 bases, and 9 bases separated the two germline ends. The CDR3 sequence is CASSLQVSANVLTF. The CDR3, as DNA: TGCGCCAGCAGCTTACAAGTTTCGGCCAACGTCCTGACTTTC.

The rearrangement links TRBV9 to TRBJ2-3; TRBD2 matches at 10 bases. From germline, CDR1 is SGDLS and CDR2 YYNGEE. V dropped 3 bases and J dropped 2; count of bases not matched to a gene: 3. The CDR3 extends over 15 amino acids. The CDR3 coding sequence is TGTGCCAGCAGCGCTAGCGGGAGTTACACAGATACGCAGTATTTT. This encodes CASSASGSYTDTQYF. Combining the CDR3 with reference TRBV9 and TRBJ2-3 gives the whole variable domain DSGVTQTPKHLITATGQRVTLRCSPRSGDLSVYWYQQSLDQGLQFLIQYYNGEERAKGNILERFSAQQFPDLHSELNLSSLELGDSALYFCASSASGSYTDTQYFGPGTRLTVL.

The chain has TRBV18 and TRBJ1-5, with unresolved D. Germline V gene data show CDR1 as KGHSH and CDR2 as LQKENI. Trimming took 5 bases from V and 2 from J, leaving 13 bases between them. The CDR3 runs to 15 residues. The DNA of the CDR3 is TGTGCCAGCTCAGTGACCGAGGTTGGCAATCAGCCCCAGCATTTT. It yields the protein CASSVTEVGNQPQHF.

The CDR3: CASSIREKLFF. The CDR3 bases are TGTGCCAGTAGTATTCGTGAAAAACTGTTTTTT. This chain connects TRBV19 to TRBJ1-4; D gene unclear. Per germline, CDR1 LNHDA and CDR2 SQIVND (reference sequence). Trimming removed 3 bases from V and 7 bases from J, with 3 bases in between. The CDR3 totals 11 residues.

The chain links TRBV5-8 to TRBJ2-7; 9 bases match TRBD1. Germline CDR1 is SGHTS and CDR2 is YDEGEE. The CDR3 spans 13 residues. V was clipped by 7 bases and J by 2 bases; unmatched bases: 4. CDR3 residues: CASWDRATYEQYF. As DNA, the CDR3 is TGTGCCAGCTGGGACAGGGCTACCTACGAGCAGTACTTC. The variable domain in full, with the rest retrieved from reference TRBV5-8 and TRBJ2-7, is EAGVTQSPTHLIKTRGQQATLRCSPISGHTSVYWYQQALGLGLQFLLWYDEGEERNRGNFPPRFSGRQFPNYSSELNVNALELEDSALYLCASWDRATYEQYFGPGTRLTVT.

The rearrangement joins TRBV7-3 to TRBJ2-7; maybe TRBD1 (5 bases). Trimming cost V 4 bases and J 3 bases, with 10 bases left between them. Germline CDR1 reads SGHTA; CDR2 reads FQGTGA. The CDR3 is 13 amino acids. CDR3 nucleotide sequence: TGTGCCAGCAGCTCAGGGAAAGGCTACGAGCAGTACTTC. Its translation is CASSSGKGYEQYF.

This CDR3 reads CASSQGSGRFETQYF. DNA for the CDR3: TGTGCCAGCAGCCAGGGGAGCGGGAGGTTTGAGACCCAGTACTTC. This chain uses TRBV3-1 (or the pseudogene TRBV3-2) with TRBJ2-5, with 9 nucleotides matching TRBD2. Germline V gene sequence: CDR1 LGHDT, CDR2 YNNKEL (reference sequence). Unmatched junction bases numbered 7, after V lost 3 bases and J lost 5 bases. The CDR3 totals 15 residues.

The rearrangement joins TRBV11-2 to TRBJ1-2; D not resolved. The CDR3 extends over 15 amino acids. CDR1 and CDR2 from the germline V gene are SGHAT and FQNNGV. V gave up 5 bases and J gave up 5 bases, with 18 bases separating them. The CDR3: CASSTHREPPYGYTF. CDR3 nucleotide sequence: TGTGCCAGCAGCACCCACCGGGAACCGCCTTATGGCTACACCTTC. Together with reference TRBV11-2 and TRBJ1-2, the CDR3 gives the full variable domain: EAGVAQSPRYKIIEKRQSVAFWCNPISGHATLYWYQQILGQGPKLLIQFQNNGVVDDSQLPKDRFSAERLKGVDSTLKIQPAKLEDSAVYLCASSTHREPPYGYTFGSGTRLTVV.

The rearrangement links TRBV5-4 to TRBJ2-7; 11 nucleotides line up with TRBD2. V was pared by 4 bases and J by 2 bases, with 5 bases of the junction left unmatched. The CDR3 spans 15 residues. The germline V gene encodes CDR1 SGHNT and CDR2 YYREEE (reference sequence). The CDR3 DNA reads as TGTGCCAGCAGCCTATTAGCGGGAGGGGCCTACGAGCAGTACTTC. This encodes CASSLLAGGAYEQYF.

The CDR3 region is CASTLSRVGYEQYF. CDR3 sequence (DNA): TGTGCCAGCACCCTGAGCAGGGTAGGCTACGAGCAGTACTTC. The chain carries TRBV6-5 and TRBJ2-7, with D maybe TRBD1 (5 bases). This CDR3 region has 14 residues. Germline values: CDR1 MNHEY, CDR2 SVGAGI. Trimming cost V 7 bases and J 3 bases, with 16 bases left between them.

The rearrangement links TRBV10-3 to TRBJ2-7; 10 bases align to TRBD2. Trimming cost V 3 bases and J 0 bases; bases outside gene matches: 8. The CDR3 runs to 17 residues. The germline V gene encodes CDR1 ENHRY and CDR2 SYGVKD. The CDR3 nucleotides are TGTGCCATCAGTGAAGGCCTAGCGGGAGTTTCCTCCTACGAGCAGTACTTC. It encodes CAISEGLAGVSSYEQYF.

The chain recombines TRBV28 with TRBJ2-5; 8 positions agree with TRBD1. The germline V gene has CDR1 MDHEN and CDR2 SYDVKM. V shed 7 bases, J shed 5 bases, and the junction held 9 bases outside the gene matches. This CDR3 has 14 residues. The CDR3 sequence: CASNPGGGWETQYF. CDR3 DNA sequence: TGTGCCAGCAACCCAGGGGGCGGGTGGGAGACCCAGTACTTC.

V and J are TRBV7-9 and TRBJ1-2, with D possibly matching TRBD1 (6 bases). In germline, CDR1 is SEHNR, CDR2 FQNEAQ (reference sequence). This CDR3 has 16 residues. Trimming pared 0 bases from V and 4 bases from J, leaving 15 bases between. The DNA for the CDR3 is TGTGCCAGCAGCTTAGCGGGGGCGACAGAAACCTATGGCTACACCTTC. It codes for CASSLAGATETYGYTF. The full variable domain, its missing parts supplied by reference TRBV7-9 and TRBJ1-2, is DTGVSQNPRHKITKRGQNVTFRCDPISEHNRLYWYRQTLGQGPEFLTYFQNEAQLEKSRLLSDRFSAERPKGSFSTLEIQRTEQGDSAMYLCASSLAGATETYGYTFGSGTRLTVV.

The genes are TRBV29-1 and TRBJ2-6, with 12 bases matching TRBD1. Germline values: CDR1 SQVTM, CDR2 ANQGSEA. This CDR3 contains 16 residues. V gave up 7 bases and J gave up 4 bases; unmatched junction bases: 8. The CDR3 region has the DNA TGCAGCGCCTCGGGACAGGGGGCTTCAGGGGCCAACGTCCTGACTTTC. Amino acids: CSASGQGASGANVLTF.

The gene calls are TRBV6-5 and TRBJ2-7; the D is unclear. V lost 7 bases to trimming and J lost 0 bases, with 7 bases between them. The germline gives CDR1 MNHEY, CDR2 SVGAGI. CDR3 length: 12 residues. CDR3 nucleotide sequence: TGTGCCAGCACTACGAGCTCCTACGAGCAGTACTTC. Its translation: CASTTSSYEQYF.

This rearrangement joins TRBV23-1 to TRBJ1-5; a possible D gene is TRBD1 (5 bases). TRBV23-1 is given ORF status, its function remaining uncertain. The CDR3 is 14 amino acids. Trimming shortened V by 2 bases and J by 6 bases, and 11 bases separated the two germline ends. The CDR3 region is CASSQNGGGQPQHF. For the CDR3, the DNA is TGCGCCAGCAGTCAAAACGGGGGAGGTCAGCCCCAGCATTTT.

This chain uses TRBV6-5 with TRBJ2-7; 10 bases are shared with TRBD1. The CDR3 length is 16 residues. V lost 2 bases and J lost 5; bases outside the gene matches: 9. Germline CDR1 is MNHEY and CDR2 is SVGAGI. In DNA, the CDR3 is TGTGCCAGCAGTTACGCCCCCGGGACAGGGGTAAACGAGCAGTACTTC. As protein: CASSYAPGTGVNEQYF.

As to this clone: A much bigger clone sits one base away, suggesting this may be a read error. The V and J genes are TRBV19 and TRBJ1-2; D gene unclear. The CDR3 spans 11 residues. V was trimmed by 5 bases and J by 8 bases, leaving 9 bases between them. From germline, CDR1 is LNHDA and CDR2 SQIVND (reference sequence). The CDR3 region is CASSGERGYTF. The CDR3 DNA is TGTGCCAGTAGTGGAGAGAGAGGCTACACCTTC.

The chain carries TRBV28 and TRBJ2-5, with TRBD1 matching 7 bases. Germline CDR1 is MDHEN and CDR2 is SYDVKM. Unmatched junction bases numbered 3, after V lost 2 bases and J lost 3 bases. CDR3 length: 14 amino acids. CDR3 sequence (DNA): TGTGCCAGCAGTTTACTAGACAGGGAAGAGACCCAGTACTTC. This gives the protein CASSLLDREETQYF.